What follows describes a single T cell receptor beta chain. Its antigen is not identified. These data are taken from a study of chemoradiotherapy in HPV16-positive cancers. Study-wide context: Candidate HPV-specific clones and shared TCR motifs came from a couple of HPV16-positive patients. Overall study findings and caveats: Candidate HPV-specific clones and E7-related TCR motifs grew in tumor during treatment. Better recurrence-free survival went with HPV-responsive T-cell expansion in HPV16-positive patients.

Here immunoSEQ multiplex PCR was the method, and the copy in TCRdb shows in-frame clones only, minus some. The sample consists of about 12,000 clones, 60% to 80% of them appearing once. Germline-derived CDR1 and CDR2 are SEHNR and FQNEAQ (reference sequence). The CDR3 covers 15 residues. Unmatched junction bases numbered 5, after V lost 5 bases and J lost 3 bases. Repeated repertoire sampling spanned the course of chemoradiotherapy. The chain uses TRBV7-9 and TRBJ2-7, with 12 nucleotides matching TRBD2. The receptor was derived from a human donor with HPV-associated anogenital cancer. Sample collection occurred from a patient who underwent chemoradiotherapy. In DNA, the CDR3 is TGTGCCAGCAGCCCCGGACTAGCGGGGCGCTACGAGCAGTACTTC. Encoded protein: CASSPGLAGRYEQYF.